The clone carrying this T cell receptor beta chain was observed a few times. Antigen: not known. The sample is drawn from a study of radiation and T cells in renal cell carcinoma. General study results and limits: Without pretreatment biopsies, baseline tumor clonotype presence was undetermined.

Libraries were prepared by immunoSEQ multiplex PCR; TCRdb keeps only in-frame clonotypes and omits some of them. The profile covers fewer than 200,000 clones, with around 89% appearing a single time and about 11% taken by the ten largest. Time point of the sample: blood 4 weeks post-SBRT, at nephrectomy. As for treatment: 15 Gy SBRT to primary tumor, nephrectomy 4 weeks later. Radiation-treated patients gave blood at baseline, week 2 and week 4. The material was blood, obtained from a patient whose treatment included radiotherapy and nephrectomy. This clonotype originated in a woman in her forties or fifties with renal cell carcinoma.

The CDR3 region is CASSPTGQGLGYTF. DNA of the CDR3: TGTGCCAGCTCACCAACGGGTCAGGGCTTGGGCTACACCTTC. The chain uses TRBV18 and TRBJ1-2, with TRBD1 as a possible D gene (5 bases). Per the germline V gene, CDR1 is KGHSH and CDR2 is LQKENI. The CDR3 sequence is 14 residues long. V lost 2 bases and J lost 8, with 15 bases in between.